This TCR beta chain comes out of a study of CD8 T cells in ankylosing spondylitis. With 2 bases removed from V and 6 bases from J, the gap between germline ends came to 10 bases. The CDR3 contains 14 residues. CDR1 and CDR2 (germline): LGHNA, YSLEER. TCRdb recomputed calls from the 5' RACE reads with MiXCR, one row per CDR3 protein. The table records 270,000 or so distinct CDR3 sequences, about a sixth of them present only once. Sample: blood, either unsorted or a sorted T cell fraction (not recorded which). This chain links TRBV4-3 with TRBJ2-2; the D is unclear. This clonotype originated in a male donor with ankylosing spondylitis or in good health (not recorded which). CDR3 amino acids: CASSQWVASGELFF. The CDR3 DNA is TGCGCCAGCAGCCAATGGGTAGCTTCCGGGGAGCTGTTTTTT.